Following are 19 T cell receptor beta chains from one sample sequenced in a study of blood T cell repertoires in COVID-19. TCRdb's table, derived via immunoSEQ multiplex PCR, lists solely in-frame clones and lacks some. The sample yields approximately 250,000 clones, approximately 82% seen once. Sequenced sample: PBMCs or T cells enriched from blood (not recorded which). All receptors derive from a man between 35 and 55 years old who had recovered from COVID-19.

The rearrangement links TRBV7-8 to TRBJ1-3; TRBD1 matches 8 bases. V was pared by 4 bases and J by 4 bases, with 3 bases of the junction left unmatched. The germline gives CDR1 SGHVS, CDR2 FQNEAQ. The CDR3 sequence is 14 residues long. CDR3 protein: CASSSDRVGNTIYF. The CDR3 nucleotides are TGTGCCAGCAGCTCGGACAGGGTCGGAAACACCATATATTTT.

The V call is TRBV30, the J call TRBJ1-4; D unresolved. V was trimmed by 0 bases and J by 8 bases, leaving 13 bases between them. The germline gives CDR1 GTSNPN, CDR2 SVGIG (reference sequence). CDR3 length equals 14 residues. The CDR3, as DNA: TGTGCCTGGAGTGTACAGACAACGGCGGAAAAACTGTTTTTT. Its translation is CAWSVQTTAEKLFF.

The V call is TRBV7-2, the J call TRBJ2-3, with 7 bases lining up with TRBD1. CDR1 is SGHTA and CDR2 is FQGNSA in the germline V gene. The V and J ends lost 1 base and 3 bases, in that order; junction bases with no gene match: 4. The CDR3 contains 15 residues. DNA of the CDR3: TGTGCCAGCAGCTTAGATGGGACAGCTACAGATACGCAGTATTTT. This sequence encodes CASSLDGTATDTQYF.

This clone was detected a few times. The chain has TRBV28 and TRBJ1-5; D call uncertain. Germline values: CDR1 MDHEN, CDR2 SYDVKM. V was pared by 3 bases and J by 9 bases, with 15 bases between. This CDR3 is built from 14 residues. The CDR3 sequence is CASSLAGRAMPQHF. In DNA form, the CDR3 reads TGTGCCAGCAGTTTGGCAGGCAGAGCCATGCCCCAGCATTTT.

The V and J genes are TRBV7-3 and TRBJ2-7; 8 bases are shared with TRBD1. The CDR3 is 13 amino acids. After removal of 5 bases from V and 7 bases from J, the junction contained 7 bases not matched to a gene. Looked up from germline, CDR1 is SGHTA and CDR2 is FQGTGA. The CDR3: CASSPTGGHEQYF. For the CDR3, the DNA is TGTGCCAGCAGCCCAACAGGGGGACATGAGCAGTACTTC.

To note about this clone: In the same sample, other DNA sequences code for this CDR3. The V and J genes are TRBV7-2 and TRBJ2-3; tentative D call: TRBD2 (6 bases). The CDR3 is 15 amino acids. Between the trimmed V and J ends, which lost 0 bases and 0 bases, there was a span of 7 bases. The germline V gene encodes CDR1 SGHTA and CDR2 FQGNSA. The CDR3, as DNA: TGTGCCAGCAGCTTAGCGGGGACTAGCACAGATACGCAGTATTTT. Translating it yields CASSLAGTSTDTQYF.

The CDR3 DNA reads TGTGCCAGCTCACGGGGGGGCACAAATCAGCCCCAGCATTTT. Amino acid sequence: CASSRGGTNQPQHF. J is TRBJ1-5 and V is TRBV18; TRBD1 might be the D (6 bases). Trimming took 4 bases from V and 4 from J, leaving 11 bases between them. The germline V gene encodes CDR1 KGHSH and CDR2 LQKENI. The length of the CDR3 is 14 residues.

The rearrangement joins TRBV6-6 to TRBJ2-1, with 7 bases that match TRBD1. With V trimmed by 1 base and J by 4 bases, 4 bases remained unmatched. CDR1 and CDR2 (germline): MNHNY, SVGAGI (reference sequence). The CDR3 runs 15 residues. The CDR3 loop is CASSYWQGEYNEQFF. The CDR3 DNA sequence: TGTGCCAGCAGTTACTGGCAGGGGGAGTACAATGAGCAGTTCTTC.

The V call is TRBV5-4, the J call TRBJ1-2, with 7 bases lining up with TRBD1. Germline values: CDR1 SGHNT, CDR2 YYREEE (reference sequence). The CDR3 runs 14 residues. With 2 bases clipped from V and 5 bases from J, the junction kept 6 bases outside the gene matches. The chain's CDR3 is CASSFSGTVYGYTF. CDR3 sequence (DNA): TGTGCCAGCAGCTTTTCCGGGACAGTATATGGCTACACCTTC. Using reference TRBV5-4 and TRBJ1-2 for the parts outside the CDR3, the full variable domain is ETGVTQSPTHLIKTRGQQVTLRCSSQSGHNTVSWYQQALGQGPQFIFQYYREEENGRGNFPPRFSGLQFPNYSSELNVNALELDDSALYLCASSFSGTVYGYTFGSGTRLTVV.

Only one count was recorded for this clone. The CDR3 protein is CASSFGLKETQYF. The CDR3, as DNA: TGTGCCAGCAGCTTTGGACTAAAAGAGACCCAGTACTTC. V is TRBV11-2 and J is TRBJ2-5, with D possibly TRBD2 on 6 matching bases. The V end lost 3 bases, the J end lost 3 bases, and 8 bases lay between the germline ends. The CDR3 extends over 13 amino acids. Germline lookup yields CDR1 SGHAT and CDR2 FQNNGV.

This rearrangement joins TRBV5-4 to TRBJ1-6; a possible D gene is TRBD1 (5 bases). The CDR3 runs 16 residues. The V gene's germline CDR1 is SGHNT and CDR2 YYREEE (reference sequence). Trimming took 4 bases from V and 5 from J, leaving 16 bases between them. This CDR3 is CASSALGGRNNSPLHF. The CDR3 nucleotides read TGTGCCAGCAGCGCCCTGGGGGGAAGGAATAATTCACCCCTCCACTTT.

There are many counts of this clone. V is TRBV7-9 and J is TRBJ1-6; possibly TRBD1 for D (6 bases). V was shortened by 5 bases and J by 9 bases, with 14 bases between the two germline ends. Germline V lookup: CDR1 SEHNR, CDR2 FQNEAQ (reference sequence). The CDR3 is made up of 14 amino acids. The CDR3 loop is CASSRQEVGSPLHF. Written as DNA, the CDR3 is TGTGCCAGCAGCCGACAGGAAGTCGGTTCACCCCTCCACTTT.

This clone has only a few counts. This chain connects TRBV3-1 (or the pseudogene TRBV3-2) to TRBJ1-5; a weak D match, TRBD1 (5 bases). The CDR3 has 13 residues. Germline CDR1 reads LGHDT; CDR2 reads YNNKEL (reference sequence). V was shortened by 1 base and J by 13 bases, with 14 bases between the two germline ends. As DNA, the CDR3 is TGTGCCAGCAGCCAAGGAGAGGCGGGACTGCAGCATTTT. The encoded protein is CASSQGEAGLQHF.

The chain has TRBV5-4 and TRBJ1-2; D gene unclear. The CDR3 is made up of 15 amino acids. The V and J ends lost 0 bases and 3 bases respectively, with 12 bases between them. From germline, CDR1 is SGHNT and CDR2 YYREEE (reference sequence). CDR3 sequence: CASSLVYSPDYGYTF. The CDR3 DNA follows: TGTGCCAGCAGCTTGGTGTACTCGCCCGACTATGGCTACACCTTC.

The chain couples TRBV3-1 (or the pseudogene TRBV3-2) to TRBJ2-2, with D hard to call. CDR1 is LGHDT, CDR2 YNNKEL, per germline (reference sequence). Trimming shortened V by 5 bases and J by 4 bases, and 11 bases separated the two germline ends. The CDR3 is 14 residues long. The CDR3, as DNA: TGTGCCAGCAGCATCCGGTCGGGCACCGGGGAGCTGTTTTTT. This sequence encodes CASSIRSGTGELFF.

The chain links TRBV18 to TRBJ2-3; 11 bases are shared with TRBD2. The CDR3 runs 19 residues. Germline trimming cut 3 bases from V and 0 bases from J; bases unmatched to any gene: 11. Germline CDR1 is KGHSH and CDR2 is LQKENI. The CDR3 nucleotides are TGTGCCAGCTCACCCCTTGTTAGCGGGAGGGCCTCGAGCACAGATACGCAGTATTTT. It specifies CASSPLVSGRASSTDTQYF.

The V gene is TRBV2, the J gene TRBJ2-7, with 11 bases matching TRBD1. Germline CDR1 and CDR2: SNHLY and FYNNEI. Unmatched junction bases numbered 4, after V lost 6 bases and J lost 3 bases. This CDR3 region has 14 residues. In nucleotides, the CDR3 is TGTGCCAGCAGCACCGGGACAGGGGGCTACGAGCAGTACTTC. This gives the protein CASSTGTGGYEQYF.

This clone came up a few times. CDR3: CASSALGADQETQYF. CDR3 DNA sequence: TGTGCCAGCAGCGCCCTGGGCGCCGACCAAGAGACCCAGTACTTC. The rearrangement joins TRBV9 to TRBJ2-5; D remains unclear. This CDR3 region has 15 residues. Germline V gene sequence: CDR1 SGDLS, CDR2 YYNGEE. The ends were cut back, 3 bases at V and 0 bases at J, with 12 bases in the middle.

This clone was detected only a few times. The chain couples TRBV28 to TRBJ1-3; 11 positions agree with TRBD1. V shed 7 bases, J shed 1 base, and the junction held 12 bases outside the gene matches. This CDR3 comprises 18 residues. In germline, CDR1 is MDHEN, CDR2 SYDVKM. CDR3 DNA: TGTGCCAGCACCCCGTCAGGGACAGGGGGGTTATCTGGAAACACCATATATTTT. Translating gives CASTPSGTGGLSGNTIYF.